A single sample is the source of the 2 T cell receptor beta chains below, sequenced in a study of vaccination and CD4 T cells after COVID-19. Their cognate antigens are unknown. Indicated treatment: roughly nine-day PBMC culture with coronavirus spike peptide pools or control peptides (ViraFEST assay). The Oncomine TCR Beta short-read assay sequenced DNA from cultured CD4+ T cells. Using its own MiXCR run on the PCR reads, TCRdb lists one record per CDR3 protein. This sample has about 14,000 distinct CDR3 sequences; 33% occur once, and the top ten carry approximately 10%. Sample: CD4+ T cells from blood, cultured in vitro, taken after SARS-CoV-2 vaccination. The receptors shown here come from a human donor who had recovered from COVID-19.

The chain carries TRBV28 and TRBJ1-2; possibly TRBD1 for D (6 bases). The germline gives CDR1 MDHEN, CDR2 SYDVKM. The length of the CDR3 is 14 residues. Trimming removed 6 bases from V and 0 bases from J, with 11 bases in between. This chain's CDR3 is CASSYRQANYGYTF. The CDR3 DNA is TGTGCCAGCAGCTATAGACAGGCTAACTATGGCTACACCTTC.

About this clonotype: A junction end diverges from the germline sequence, so it may reflect a read error. The V and J genes are TRBV20-1 and TRBJ1-6; 7 nucleotides agree with TRBD1. Looked up from germline, CDR1 is DFQATT and CDR2 is SNEGSKA (reference sequence). CDR3 length: 14 residues. The DNA of the CDR3 is TGCGGTGCTAGAGGGGACAGTAATAATTCACCCCTCCACTTT. As protein: CGARGDSNNSPLHF.